This T cell receptor beta chain was profiled in a study of blood T cell repertoires in COVID-19. In the study overall: Acute-phase and convalescent COVID-19 samples originated in the United States, Italy and Spain. The analysed material was cDNA or gDNA that came from T cells, B-cell-depleted T cells, or PBMCs.

In the authors' methods: Amplifying reference gene primers gave estimates of nucleated cell counts. Sequencing was performed with immunoSEQ multiplex PCR; in TCRdb, only in-frame clones are kept and a portion is missing. That table supplies the V and J calls and clone size; D and trimming were determined from the DNA. The table shows fewer than 110,000 clones, with approximately 88% occurring only once. The source material was peripheral blood. The receptor was derived from a man between 50 and 59 years old with active or convalescent COVID-19.

The DNA of the CDR3 is TGTGCCAGCAGTTTGACAGGTACTTTCTCTGGGGCCAACGTCCTGACTTTC. Its protein product is CASSLTGTFSGANVLTF. The gene calls are TRBV28 and TRBJ2-6, with D tentatively TRBD1 (6 bases). From germline, CDR1 is MDHEN and CDR2 SYDVKM. With 3 bases removed from V and 0 bases from J, the gap between germline ends came to 12 bases. The CDR3 totals 17 residues.